One and the same sample provided the 16 T cell receptor beta chains below, sequenced in a study of tumor-infiltrating lymphocytes in oesophageal squamous cell carcinoma. One entry per CDR3 protein results from TCRdb running MiXCR on the PCR reads. The data hold some 14,000 distinct CDR3 sequences, with 45% to 50% observed a single time. Sample: blood. The origin of the receptors is a male donor with esophageal squamous cell carcinoma.

This chain uses TRBV11-2 with TRBJ2-7, with 13 bases that match TRBD2. V lost 5 bases and J lost 7; bases outside the gene matches: 8. Germline V gene lookup returns CDR1 SGHAT and CDR2 FQNNGV. The CDR3 sequence is 15 residues long. The CDR3 bases are TGTGCCAGCAGCCCTACTAGCGGGAGGGGGAATGAGCAGTACTTC. This translates into CASSPTSGRGNEQYF.

This clonotype was counted between two and nine times. The chain carries TRBV7-3 and TRBJ2-7; D is unclear. Germline CDR1 reads SGHTA; CDR2 reads FQGTGA. The CDR3 is made up of 13 amino acids. The V and J ends lost 2 bases and 4 bases respectively, with 9 bases between them. The CDR3 DNA follows: TGTGCCAGCAGCTTAGGGGTAGAGTACGAGCAGTACTTC. This encodes CASSLGVEYEQYF.

The gene calls are TRBV7-2 and TRBJ2-1; D gene ambiguous. The J call may be incorrect, as the DNA end agrees better with TRBJ2-7. Germline lookup yields CDR1 SGHTA and CDR2 FQGNSA. The CDR3 has 12 amino acids. In DNA, the CDR3 is TGTGCCAGCAGCTCGATGATCTACGAGCAGTACTTC. As protein: CASSSMIYEQYF.

The J gene is TRBJ2-3, the V gene TRBV28; D possibly matches TRBD1 or TRBD2 (5 bases each). The closer fit of TRBJ2-5 to the DNA end suggests the J call may be wrong. The CDR3 covers 12 residues. CDR1 and CDR2 (germline): MDHEN, SYDVKM. The CDR3 sequence: CASKGSAETQYF. The CDR3 bases are TGTGCCAGCAAGGGGAGCGCGGAGACCCAGTACTTC.

This clonotype was observed many times. This rearrangement joins TRBV27 to TRBJ1-5; the match to TRBD1 covers 7 bases. The CDR3 runs to 17 residues. The V gene end was trimmed by 5 bases and the J gene end by 5 bases; junction bases not matched to a gene: 15. Germline CDR1 reads MNHEY; CDR2 reads SMNVEV (reference sequence). Here the CDR3 DNA reads TGTGCCAGCAGTACCGGCCGAGGGGGCGCACCCTATCAGCCCCAGCATTTT. Its protein is CASSTGRGGAPYQPQHF.

The gene calls are TRBV5-5 and TRBJ2-3; D is possibly TRBD2 (6 bases). Gene TRBJ2-2 matches the end of the DNA better, so the J call may be wrong. Germline V gene data show CDR1 as SGHKS and CDR2 as YYEKEE (reference sequence). The CDR3 is made up of 15 amino acids. The CDR3 nucleotides read TGTGCCAGCAGCTTCACCGGGAGCGGCACCGGGGAGCTGTTTTTT. Protein sequence: CASSFTGSGTGELFF.

In this sample, this clonotype is medium-sized. The V gene is TRBV10-3, the J gene TRBJ2-1, with D perhaps matching TRBD1 or TRBD2 (5 bases each). CDR3 size: 13 residues. V lost 8 bases and J 9 bases, leaving 17 bases between the germline ends. Germline V CDR1 and CDR2: ENHRY, SYGVKD. The CDR3 DNA sequence: TGTGCCATCTCCCTTAGGGACGAGACTGAGCAGTTCTTC. It encodes CAISLRDETEQFF.

This clonotype showed up just a few times. V usage is TRBV7-6 and J usage is TRBJ2-5; no clear D. The CDR3 spans 12 residues. CDR1 and CDR2 from the germline V gene are SGHVS and FNYEAQ. The V and J ends lost 0 bases and 8 bases respectively, with 7 bases between them. The CDR3 sequence is CASSLAHVTQYF. The CDR3 DNA reads TGTGCCAGCAGCTTAGCGCATGTCACCCAGTACTTC.

The V gene is TRBV6-6, the J gene TRBJ2-7; a weak D match, TRBD2 (6 bases). TRBJ2-5 matches the DNA end more closely, so the J call is doubtful. Germline CDR1 MNHNY, CDR2 SVGAGI (reference sequence). This CDR3 is built from 17 residues. CDR3 sequence (DNA): TGTGCCAGCAGTTACTCCTCCGGCAGCGGGTTGGGGGAGACCCAGTACTTC. Translation gives CASSYSSGSGLGETQYF.

This clonotype was detected only a few times. V and J are TRBV7-6 and TRBJ2-3; TRBD2 aligns across 9 bases. The ends lost 4 bases at V and 5 bases at J; junction bases unmatched: 7. The CDR3 consists of 15 residues. Per the germline V gene, CDR1 is SGHVS and CDR2 is FNYEAQ. The CDR3 loop is CASSSIAGAIDTQYF. CDR3 bases: TGTGCCAGCAGCTCAATAGCGGGAGCAATAGATACGCAGTATTTT. Filled out from reference TRBV7-6 and TRBJ2-3, the complete variable domain reads GAGVSQSPRYKVTKRGQDVALRCDPISGHVSLYWYRQALGQGPEFLTYFNYEAQQDKSGLPNDRFSAERPEGSISTLTIQRTEQRDSAMYRCASSSIAGAIDTQYFGPGTRLTVL.

To note about this clonotype: One junction end disagrees with the germline gene, perhaps due to a read error. The chain recombines TRBV5-6 with TRBJ2-3, with D perhaps matching TRBD2 (6 bases). This CDR3 contains 15 residues. Per the germline V gene, CDR1 is SGHDT and CDR2 is YYEEEE. The CDR3 bases are TGTGCCAGCATCGAGATCGGGAGCAGCAAAGATACGCAGTATTTT. Amino acids: CASIEIGSSKDTQYF.

This chain links TRBV7-2 with TRBJ2-2; D may match TRBD1 or TRBD2 (5 bases each). This CDR3 comprises 14 residues. Between the trimmed V and J ends, which lost 1 base and 5 bases, there was a span of 8 bases. Germline V CDR1 and CDR2: SGHTA, FQGNSA. The CDR3, as DNA: TGTGCCAGCAGCTTAGGGGGGAGAACCGGGGAGCTGTTTTTT. Residues: CASSLGGRTGELFF.

V is TRBV7-6 and J is TRBJ2-7, with 10 bases aligning to TRBD2. Matching the DNA end better, TRBJ2-5 makes the J call doubtful. Germline V gene sequence: CDR1 SGHVS, CDR2 FNYEAQ. This CDR3 contains 15 residues. CDR3 nucleotide sequence: TGTGCCAGCAGCCTACGGACTAGCGGTGAAGAGACCCAGTACTTC. Protein: CASSLRTSGEETQYF.

This clonotype was seen more than once but under ten times. The chain combines TRBV7-4 with TRBJ2-3; 12 nucleotides align to TRBD2. The germline V gene has CDR1 SGHVT and CDR2 SQSDAQ. The CDR3 extends over 16 amino acids. J lost 4 bases, V lost 5 bases, and 7 bases had no gene match. The DNA for the CDR3 is TGTGCCAGCAGCACTAGACTAGCGGGAGCGGCAGATACGCAGTATTTT. It yields the protein CASSTRLAGAADTQYF. The variable domain in full, with the rest retrieved from reference TRBV7-4 and TRBJ2-3, is GAGVSQSPRYKVAKRGRDVALRCDSISGHVTLYWYRQTLGQGSEVLTYSQSDAQRDKSGRPSGRFSAERPERSVSTLKIQRTEQGDSAVYLCASSTRLAGAADTQYFGPGTRLTVL.

This chain links TRBV19 with TRBJ2-1, with a possible D match to TRBD2 (6 bases). This CDR3 spans 14 amino acids. CDR1 and CDR2 from the germline V gene are LNHDA and SQIVND (reference sequence). The V end lost 5 bases, the J end lost 8 bases, and 16 bases lay between the germline ends. For the CDR3, the DNA is TGTGCCAGTAGTGTGCCTCAGGGAGGCGATGAGCAGTTCTTC. Translating it yields CASSVPQGGDEQFF.

The chain carries TRBV12-5 and TRBJ2-5; TRBD2 agrees at 10 bases. V lost 4 bases, J lost 13 bases, and 3 bases stayed unmatched. CDR1 is LGHNT and CDR2 is FRNRAP in the germline V gene. The CDR3 consists of 11 residues. The CDR3 here is CASGSSGGAYF. The CDR3 DNA follows: TGTGCTAGTGGTTCAAGCGGGGGGGCGTACTTC.